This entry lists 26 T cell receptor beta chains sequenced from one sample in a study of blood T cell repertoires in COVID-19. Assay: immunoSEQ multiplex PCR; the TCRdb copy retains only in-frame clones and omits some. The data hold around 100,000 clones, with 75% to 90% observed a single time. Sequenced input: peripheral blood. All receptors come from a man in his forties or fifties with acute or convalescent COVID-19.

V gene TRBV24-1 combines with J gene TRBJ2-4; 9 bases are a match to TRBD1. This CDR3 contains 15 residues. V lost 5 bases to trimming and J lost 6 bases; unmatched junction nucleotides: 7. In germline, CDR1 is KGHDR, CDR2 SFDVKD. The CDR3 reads CATSGTGGRGNIQYF. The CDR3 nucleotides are TGTGCCACCAGTGGCACAGGGGGCCGGGGAAACATTCAGTACTTC.

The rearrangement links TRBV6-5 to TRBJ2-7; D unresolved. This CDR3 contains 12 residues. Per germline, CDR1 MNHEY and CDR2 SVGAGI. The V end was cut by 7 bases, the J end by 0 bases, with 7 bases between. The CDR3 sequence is CASISSSYEQYF. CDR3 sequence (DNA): TGTGCCAGCATCTCGAGCTCCTACGAGCAGTACTTC.

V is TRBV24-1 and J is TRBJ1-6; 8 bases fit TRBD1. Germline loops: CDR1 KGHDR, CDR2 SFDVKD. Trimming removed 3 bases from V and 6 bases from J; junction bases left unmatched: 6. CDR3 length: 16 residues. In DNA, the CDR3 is TGTGCCACCAGTGATACCCGGACAGGGCCTAATTCACCCCTCCACTTT. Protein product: CATSDTRTGPNSPLHF.

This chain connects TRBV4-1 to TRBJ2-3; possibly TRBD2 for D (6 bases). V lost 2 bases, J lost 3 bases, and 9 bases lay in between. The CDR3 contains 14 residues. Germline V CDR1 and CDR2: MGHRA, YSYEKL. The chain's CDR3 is CASSQPGRTDTQYF. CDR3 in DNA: TGCGCCAGCAGCCAACCTGGGAGGACAGATACGCAGTATTTT.

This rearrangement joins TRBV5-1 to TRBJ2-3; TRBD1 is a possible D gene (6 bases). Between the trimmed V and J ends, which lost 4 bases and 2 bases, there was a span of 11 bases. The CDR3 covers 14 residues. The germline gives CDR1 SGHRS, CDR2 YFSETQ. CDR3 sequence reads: CASSLRTDTDTQYF. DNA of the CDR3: TGCGCCAGCAGCCTCCGGACAGACACAGATACGCAGTATTTT.

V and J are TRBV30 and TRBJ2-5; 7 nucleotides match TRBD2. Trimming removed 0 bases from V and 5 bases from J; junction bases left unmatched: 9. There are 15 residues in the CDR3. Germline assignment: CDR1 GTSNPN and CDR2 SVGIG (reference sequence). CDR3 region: CAWSVGGSGGETQYF. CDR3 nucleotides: TGTGCCTGGAGTGTGGGGGGGAGCGGCGGCGAGACCCAGTACTTC.

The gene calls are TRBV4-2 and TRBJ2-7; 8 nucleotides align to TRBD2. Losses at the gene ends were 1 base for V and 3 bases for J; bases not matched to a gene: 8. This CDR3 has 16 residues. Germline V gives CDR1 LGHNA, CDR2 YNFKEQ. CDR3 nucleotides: TGTGCCAGCAGCCAAGCGGTAGGAAGCGGGAGCTACGAGCAGTACTTC. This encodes CASSQAVGSGSYEQYF.

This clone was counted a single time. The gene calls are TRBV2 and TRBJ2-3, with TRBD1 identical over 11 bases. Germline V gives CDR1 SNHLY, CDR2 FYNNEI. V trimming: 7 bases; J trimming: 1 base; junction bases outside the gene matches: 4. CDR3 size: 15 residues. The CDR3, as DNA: TGTGCCAGCAAGGCGGACAGGGGGCGCACAGATACGCAGTATTTT. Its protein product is CASKADRGRTDTQYF.

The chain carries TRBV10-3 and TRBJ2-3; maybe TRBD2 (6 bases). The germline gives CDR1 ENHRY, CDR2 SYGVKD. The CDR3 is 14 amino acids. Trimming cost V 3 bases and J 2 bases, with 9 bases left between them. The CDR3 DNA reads TGTGCCATCAGTGATGTGGACTACACAGATACGCAGTATTTT. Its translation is CAISDVDYTDTQYF.

The CDR3 here is CASGFRGGELFF. In nucleotides, the CDR3 is TGTGCTAGTGGTTTTAGAGGCGGGGAGCTGTTTTTT. The chain combines TRBV12-5 with TRBJ2-2, with D unclear. The germline V gene has CDR1 LGHNT and CDR2 FRNRAP. The germline V and J ends were trimmed by 3 bases and 7 bases, with 6 bases remaining between them. The CDR3 loop spans 12 amino acids.

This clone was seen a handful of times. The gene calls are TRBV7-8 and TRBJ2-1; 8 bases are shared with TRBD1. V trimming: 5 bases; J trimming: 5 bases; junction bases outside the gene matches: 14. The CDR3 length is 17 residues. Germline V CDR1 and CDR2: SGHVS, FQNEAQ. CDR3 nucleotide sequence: TGTGCCAGCAGCAACTGGGGAGCAGGGGGCGCAAACAATGAGCAGTTCTTC. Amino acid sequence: CASSNWGAGGANNEQFF.

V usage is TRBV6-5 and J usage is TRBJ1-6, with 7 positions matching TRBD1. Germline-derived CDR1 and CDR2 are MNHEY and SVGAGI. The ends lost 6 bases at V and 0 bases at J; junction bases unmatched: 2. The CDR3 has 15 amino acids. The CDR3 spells CASRDRSSYNSPLHF. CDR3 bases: TGTGCCAGCAGGGACAGGAGCTCCTATAATTCACCCCTCCACTTT.

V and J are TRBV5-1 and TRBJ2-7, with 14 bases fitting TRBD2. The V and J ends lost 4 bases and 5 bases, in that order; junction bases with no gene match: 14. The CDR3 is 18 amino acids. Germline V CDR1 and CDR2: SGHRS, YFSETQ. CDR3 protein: CASSPGLAGVVMFHEQYF. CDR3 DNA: TGCGCCAGCAGCCCGGGACTAGCGGGAGTTGTAATGTTCCACGAGCAGTACTTC.

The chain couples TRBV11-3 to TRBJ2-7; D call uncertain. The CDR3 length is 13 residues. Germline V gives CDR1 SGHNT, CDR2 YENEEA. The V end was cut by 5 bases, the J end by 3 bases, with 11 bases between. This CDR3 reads CASSPNSNYEQYF. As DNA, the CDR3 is TGTGCCAGCAGCCCTAACTCAAACTACGAGCAGTACTTC. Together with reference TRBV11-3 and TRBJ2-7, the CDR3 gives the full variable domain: EAGVVQSPRYKIIEKKQPVAFWCNPISGHNTLYWYLQNLGQGPELLIRYENEEAVDDSQLPKDRFSAERLKGVDSTLKIQPAELGDSAVYLCASSPNSNYEQYFGPGTRLTVT.

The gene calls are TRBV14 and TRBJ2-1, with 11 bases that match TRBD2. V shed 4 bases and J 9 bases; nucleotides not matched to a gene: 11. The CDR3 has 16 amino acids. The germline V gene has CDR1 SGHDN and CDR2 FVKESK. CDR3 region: CASSPTSGMPRGEQFF. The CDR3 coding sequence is TGTGCCAGCAGCCCGACTAGCGGGATGCCCCGGGGTGAGCAGTTCTTC.

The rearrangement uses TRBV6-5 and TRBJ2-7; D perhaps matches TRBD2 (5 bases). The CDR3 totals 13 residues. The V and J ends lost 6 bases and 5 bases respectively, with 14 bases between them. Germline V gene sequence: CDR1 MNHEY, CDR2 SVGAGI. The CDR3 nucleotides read TGTGCCAGCAGCCCCACTAGAGTGGACGAGCAGTACTTC. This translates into CASSPTRVDEQYF.

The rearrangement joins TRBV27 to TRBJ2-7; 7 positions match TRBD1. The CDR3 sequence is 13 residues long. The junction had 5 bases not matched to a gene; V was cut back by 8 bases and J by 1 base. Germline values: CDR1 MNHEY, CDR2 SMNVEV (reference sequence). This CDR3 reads CASSGTASYEQYF. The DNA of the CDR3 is TGTGCCAGCTCCGGGACAGCTTCCTACGAGCAGTACTTC.

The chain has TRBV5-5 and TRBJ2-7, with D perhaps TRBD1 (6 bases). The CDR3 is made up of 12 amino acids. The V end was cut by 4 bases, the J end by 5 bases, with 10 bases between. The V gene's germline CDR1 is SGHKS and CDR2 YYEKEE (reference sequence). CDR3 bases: TGTGCCAGCAGCCGACAGGAACACGAGCAGTACTTC. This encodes CASSRQEHEQYF.

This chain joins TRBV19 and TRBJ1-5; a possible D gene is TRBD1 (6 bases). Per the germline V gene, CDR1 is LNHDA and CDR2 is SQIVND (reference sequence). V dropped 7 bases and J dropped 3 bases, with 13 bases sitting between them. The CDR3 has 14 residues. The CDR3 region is CASKPGDPNQPQHF. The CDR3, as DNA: TGTGCCAGTAAACCAGGGGACCCCAATCAGCCCCAGCATTTT.

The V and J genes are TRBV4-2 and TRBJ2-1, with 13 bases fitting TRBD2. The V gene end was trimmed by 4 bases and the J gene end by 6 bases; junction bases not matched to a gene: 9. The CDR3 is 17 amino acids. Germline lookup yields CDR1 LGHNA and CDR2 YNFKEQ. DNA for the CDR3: TGTGCCAGCAGCCCTGGAGTCGGACTAGCGGGAGCCAATGAGCAGTTCTTC. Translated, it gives CASSPGVGLAGANEQFF.

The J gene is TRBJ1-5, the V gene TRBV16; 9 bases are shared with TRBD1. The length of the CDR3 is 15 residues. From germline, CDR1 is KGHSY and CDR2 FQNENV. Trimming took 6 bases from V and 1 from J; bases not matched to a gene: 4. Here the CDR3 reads CASRRTGDSNQPQHF. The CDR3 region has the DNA TGTGCCAGCAGACGGACAGGGGACAGCAATCAGCCCCAGCATTTT.

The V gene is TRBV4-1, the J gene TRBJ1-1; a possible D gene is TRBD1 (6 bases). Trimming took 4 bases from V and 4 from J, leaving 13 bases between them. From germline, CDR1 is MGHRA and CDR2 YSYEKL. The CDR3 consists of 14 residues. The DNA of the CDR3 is TGCGCCAGCAGCCCTTTTGGCAGGGGCACTGAAGCTTTCTTT. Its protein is CASSPFGRGTEAFF.

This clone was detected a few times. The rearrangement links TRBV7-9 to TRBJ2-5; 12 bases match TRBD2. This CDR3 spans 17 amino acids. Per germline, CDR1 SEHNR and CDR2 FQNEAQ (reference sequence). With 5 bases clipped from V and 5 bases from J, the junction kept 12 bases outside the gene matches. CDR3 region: CASSPRLTSGRTETQYF. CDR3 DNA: TGTGCCAGCAGCCCTCGCTTGACTAGCGGGAGAACGGAGACCCAGTACTTC.

The CDR3 protein is CASSIGRVSTDTQYF. CDR3 in DNA: TGTGCCAGTAGTATAGGCAGGGTTAGCACAGATACGCAGTATTTT. This sequence joins TRBV19 and TRBJ2-3; possibly TRBD1 for D (5 bases). Trimming stripped 1 base from V and 0 bases from J, with 8 bases between. This CDR3 spans 15 amino acids. In germline, CDR1 is LNHDA, CDR2 SQIVND (reference sequence). The variable domain in full, with the rest retrieved from reference TRBV19 and TRBJ2-3, is DGGITQSPKYLFRKEGQNVTLSCEQNLNHDAMYWYRQDPGQGLRLIYYSQIVNDFQKGDIAEGYSVSREKKESFPLTVTSAQKNPTAFYLCASSIGRVSTDTQYFGPGTRLTVL.

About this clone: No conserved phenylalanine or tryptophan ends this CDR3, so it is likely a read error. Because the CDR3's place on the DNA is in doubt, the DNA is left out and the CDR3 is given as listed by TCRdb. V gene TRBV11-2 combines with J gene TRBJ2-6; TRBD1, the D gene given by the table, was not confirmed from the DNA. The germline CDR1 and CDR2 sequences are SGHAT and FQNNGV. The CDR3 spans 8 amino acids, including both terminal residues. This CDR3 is CASSLGPS.

Written as DNA, the CDR3 is TGTGCCAGCAGCTTACGTCTAGCCAGGGGGGAGCAGTTCTTC. It translates to CASSLRLARGEQFF. V is TRBV11-1 and J is TRBJ2-1; the match to TRBD1 covers 7 bases. The CDR3 is 14 amino acids. The junction had 8 bases not matched to a gene; V was cut back by 2 bases and J by 10 bases. Looked up from germline, CDR1 is SGHAT and CDR2 is FQDESV (reference sequence).